This T cell receptor (beta chain) was obtained from a study of naive and memory T cell subsets. The study's findings and limits: The RNA method is potentially sensitive to activation and differentiation changes.

A UMI-containing oligonucleotide was joined by 3' ligation to the TCR cDNA template. Cells were not sorted; total RNA input targeted roughly 1 to 1000 ng. Amplification of ligated cDNA took four PCR rounds with SP2 and nested alpha and beta constant primers. Reverse transcription of blood and skin TCR RNA was primed at alpha and beta constant regions. MiXCR, applied by TCRdb to the 5' RACE reads, yields one record per CDR3 protein. The sample shows around 48,000 distinct CDR3 sequences, approximately 4.5% of them seen only once. Germline values: CDR1 SGHVS, CDR2 FNYEAQ. The CDR3 extends over 14 amino acids. Trimming cost V 3 bases and J 2 bases, with 10 bases left between them. This clonotype was observed many times. The antigen is not known.

The rearrangement uses TRBV7-6 and TRBJ1-1, with a weak D call TRBD1 (5 bases). This TCR came from a female donor in good health. The CDR3 DNA follows: TGTGCCAGCAGCTTCCATACAGGCAACACTGAAGCTTTCTTT. Protein sequence: CASSFHTGNTEAFF. Filled out from reference TRBV7-6 and TRBJ1-1, the complete variable domain reads GAGVSQSPRYKVTKRGQDVALRCDPISGHVSLYWYRQALGQGPEFLTYFNYEAQQDKSGLPNDRFSAERPEGSISTLTIQRTEQRDSAMYRCASSFHTGNTEAFFGQGTRLTVV.